A single sample is the source of the 8 T cell receptor beta chains below, sequenced in a study of shared clonotypes between healthy human individuals. Method: immunoSEQ multiplex PCR; TCRdb's copy keeps in-frame clones and lacks some. The table lists about 2.1 million clones, just under 95% of them singletons. Naive CD8 cells were CD45RO-negative, positively selected for CCR7, excluding terminally differentiated effector memory CD45RA+ cells. The sequenced sample was naive CD8+ T cells from PBMCs. Receptors were obtained from a man between 18 and 29 years old in good health. Some clones in this sample may be carry-over from other donors' samples.

The V gene is TRBV28, the J gene TRBJ2-7, with a possible D match to TRBD2 (7 bases). V was pared by 4 bases and J by 2 bases, with 18 bases between. Germline V lookup: CDR1 MDHEN, CDR2 SYDVKM. This CDR3 contains 16 residues. The CDR3 nucleotides are TGTGCCAGCAGTTGGTCCCGGGGGGCGCGGGCCTACGAGCAGTACTTC. This sequence encodes CASSWSRGARAYEQYF.

The chain uses TRBV5-6 and TRBJ1-1; D remains unclear. CDR1 is SGHDT, CDR2 YYEEEE, per germline. The CDR3 sequence is 15 residues long. V shed 4 bases and J shed 1 base, with 14 bases lying between them. The CDR3 reads CASSEDQDGNTEAFF. The CDR3 nucleotides read TGTGCCAGCAGCGAAGATCAAGACGGGAACACTGAAGCTTTCTTT. The variable domain in full, completed from reference TRBV5-6 and TRBJ1-1, reads DAGVTQSPTHLIKTRGQQVTLRCSPKSGHDTVSWYQQALGQGPQFIFQYYEEEERQRGNFPDRFSGHQFPNYSSELNVNALLLGDSALYLCASSEDQDGNTEAFFGQGTRLTVV.

This clone was counted a single time. This chain joins TRBV4-1 and TRBJ1-1, with 8 bases aligning to TRBD1. Germline V gene lookup returns CDR1 MGHRA and CDR2 YSYEKL. Trimming removed 6 bases from V and 11 bases from J; junction bases left unmatched: 17. The CDR3 extends over 15 amino acids. The CDR3 nucleotides read TGCGCCAGCAGTCAAAGATTCACAGGGGGAGAAAGGGCTTTCTTT. Its protein is CASSQRFTGGERAFF.

The chain recombines TRBV6-5 with TRBJ1-5; TRBD1 agrees at 7 bases. V dropped 5 bases and J dropped 5; count of bases not matched to a gene: 6. The germline gives CDR1 MNHEY, CDR2 SVGAGI. CDR3 size: 14 residues. CDR3 region: CASSLQGSDQPQHF. DNA for the CDR3: TGTGCCAGCAGTCTACAGGGGAGTGATCAGCCCCAGCATTTT.

V gene TRBV10-3 combines with J gene TRBJ2-7; 9 positions match TRBD1. V gave up 3 bases and J gave up 5 bases; unmatched junction bases: 5. This CDR3 comprises 14 residues. Germline values: CDR1 ENHRY, CDR2 SYGVKD. CDR3 in amino acids: CAISDGTGRNEQYF. CDR3 coding DNA: TGTGCCATCAGTGACGGGACAGGGAGGAACGAGCAGTACTTC.

The chain employs TRBV28 and TRBJ2-2; 7 positions match TRBD2. This CDR3 comprises 16 residues. Germline CDR1 is MDHEN and CDR2 is SYDVKM. V was clipped by 6 bases and J by 7 bases; unmatched bases: 14. The CDR3 nucleotides read TGTGCCAGCAGCTATAGGACTGGCGGGAGTATCGGGGAGCTGTTTTTT. Encoded protein: CASSYRTGGSIGELFF.

This rearrangement joins TRBV7-9 to TRBJ2-3, with TRBD2 matching over 9 bases. V lost 4 bases and J lost 0; bases outside the gene matches: 8. Germline assignment: CDR1 SEHNR and CDR2 FQNEAQ (reference sequence). The CDR3 spans 17 residues. The CDR3 sequence is CASSSGLARTSTDTQYF. The CDR3 DNA reads as TGTGCCAGCAGCTCGGGACTAGCTAGGACTAGCACAGATACGCAGTATTTT.

The J gene is TRBJ2-3, the V gene TRBV27; TRBD2 matches 8 bases. The trim removed 2 bases at V and 6 bases at J, leaving 13 bases unmatched. This CDR3 contains 17 residues. Germline CDR1 reads MNHEY; CDR2 reads SMNVEV (reference sequence). CDR3 residues: CASSLIGAGAEADTQYF. As DNA, the CDR3 is TGTGCCAGCAGTTTAATTGGAGCGGGAGCCGAAGCGGATACGCAGTATTTT.